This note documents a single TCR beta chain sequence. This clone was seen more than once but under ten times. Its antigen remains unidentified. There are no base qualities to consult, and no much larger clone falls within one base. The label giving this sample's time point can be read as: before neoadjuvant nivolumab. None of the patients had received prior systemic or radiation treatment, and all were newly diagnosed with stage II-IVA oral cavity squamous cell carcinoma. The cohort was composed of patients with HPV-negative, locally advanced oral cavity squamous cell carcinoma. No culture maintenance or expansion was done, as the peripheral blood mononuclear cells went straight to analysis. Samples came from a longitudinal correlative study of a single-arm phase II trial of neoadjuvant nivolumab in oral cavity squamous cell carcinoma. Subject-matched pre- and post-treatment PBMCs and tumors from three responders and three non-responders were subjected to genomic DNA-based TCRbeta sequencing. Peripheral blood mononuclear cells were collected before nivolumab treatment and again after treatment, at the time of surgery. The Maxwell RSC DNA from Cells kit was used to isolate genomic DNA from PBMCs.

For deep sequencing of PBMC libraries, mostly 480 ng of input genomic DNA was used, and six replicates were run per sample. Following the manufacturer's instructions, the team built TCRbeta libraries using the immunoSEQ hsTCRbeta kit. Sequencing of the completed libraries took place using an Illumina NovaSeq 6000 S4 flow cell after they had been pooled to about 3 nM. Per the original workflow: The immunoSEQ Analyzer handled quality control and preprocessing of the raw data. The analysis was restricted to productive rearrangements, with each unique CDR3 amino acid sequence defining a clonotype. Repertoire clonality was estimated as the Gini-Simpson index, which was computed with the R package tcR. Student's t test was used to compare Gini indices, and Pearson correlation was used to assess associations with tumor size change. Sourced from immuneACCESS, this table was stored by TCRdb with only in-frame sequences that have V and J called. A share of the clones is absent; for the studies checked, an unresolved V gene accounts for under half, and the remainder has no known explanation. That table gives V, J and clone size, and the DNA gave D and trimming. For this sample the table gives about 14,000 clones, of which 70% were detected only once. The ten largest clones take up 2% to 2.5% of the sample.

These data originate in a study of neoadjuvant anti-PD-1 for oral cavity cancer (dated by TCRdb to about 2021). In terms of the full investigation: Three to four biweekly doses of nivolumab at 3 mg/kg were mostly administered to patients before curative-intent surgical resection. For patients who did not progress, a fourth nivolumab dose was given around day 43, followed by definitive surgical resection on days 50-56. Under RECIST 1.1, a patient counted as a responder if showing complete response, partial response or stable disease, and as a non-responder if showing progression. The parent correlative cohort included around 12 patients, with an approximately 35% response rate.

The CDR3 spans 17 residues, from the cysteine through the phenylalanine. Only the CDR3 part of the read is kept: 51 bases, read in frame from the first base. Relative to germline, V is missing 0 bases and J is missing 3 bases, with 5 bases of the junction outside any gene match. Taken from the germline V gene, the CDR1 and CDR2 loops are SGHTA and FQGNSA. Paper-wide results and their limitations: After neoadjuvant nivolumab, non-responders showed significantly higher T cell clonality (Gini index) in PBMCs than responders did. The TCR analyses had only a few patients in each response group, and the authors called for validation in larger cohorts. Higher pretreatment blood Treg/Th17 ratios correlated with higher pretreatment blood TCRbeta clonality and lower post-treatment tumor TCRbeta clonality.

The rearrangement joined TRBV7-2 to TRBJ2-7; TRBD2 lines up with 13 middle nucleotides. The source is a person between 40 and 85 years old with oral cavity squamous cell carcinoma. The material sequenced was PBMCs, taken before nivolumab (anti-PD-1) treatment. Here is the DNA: TGTGCCAGCAGCTTAGCGGGGACTAGCGGGATCAGCTACGAGCAGTACTTC. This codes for CASSLAGTSGISYEQYF.